What follows are 19 T cell receptor beta chains derived from one specimen sequenced in a study of OX40 agonist ivuxolimab in advanced cancers. Assay: immunoSEQ multiplex PCR; the TCRdb copy retains only in-frame clones and omits some. The sample yields roughly 68,000 clones, roughly nine tenths seen once. The source was CD4+ or CD8+ T cells sorted from blood, collected in a trial of the OX40 agonist ivuxolimab. All receptors derive from an adult with an advanced solid tumor such as melanoma, head and neck, liver or kidney cancer.

Of note for this clone: One end of the junction fails to match germline, which may point to a read error. This chain uses TRBV6-5 with TRBJ2-1; either TRBD1 or TRBD2 may supply D (5 bases each). Looked up from germline, CDR1 is MNHEY and CDR2 is SVGAGI. The CDR3 is 15 residues long. The CDR3 sequence: CASSYREGRVNGQFF. CDR3 sequence (DNA): TGTGCCAGCAGTTACCGTGAGGGACGAGTAAATGGGCAGTTCTTC.

This clone occurred a few times. V is TRBV28 and J is TRBJ1-5, with a tentative D call TRBD1 (5 bases). The CDR3 runs to 14 residues. In germline, CDR1 is MDHEN, CDR2 SYDVKM. Trimming removed 2 bases at V and 6 bases at J, with 11 bases between. The CDR3 loop is CASSLTAGSQPQHF. The CDR3 bases are TGTGCCAGCAGTTTAACGGCAGGGAGTCAGCCCCAGCATTTT.

This clone was detected only a few times. The V call is TRBV2, the J call TRBJ1-2, with TRBD1 matching 8 bases. Per the germline V gene, CDR1 is SNHLY and CDR2 is FYNNEI. This CDR3 contains 15 residues. V lost 1 base, J lost 8 bases, and 9 bases stayed unmatched. The CDR3 bases are TGTGCCAGCAGTGAAGGGGGAACAGGGGGTGGCGGCTACACCTTC. It yields the protein CASSEGGTGGGGYTF.

This chain uses TRBV11-2 with TRBJ2-2; D is unresolved. The CDR3 is 12 residues long. The V end lost 0 bases, the J end lost 8 bases, and 4 bases lay between the germline ends. Per the germline V gene, CDR1 is SGHAT and CDR2 is FQNNGV. Here the CDR3 DNA reads TGTGCCAGCAGCTTAGATATGGGGGAGCTGTTTTTT. This codes for CASSLDMGELFF.

The V and J genes are TRBV19 and TRBJ1-1, with D possibly TRBD1 on 5 matching bases. Germline V gene lookup returns CDR1 LNHDA and CDR2 SQIVND (reference sequence). V shed 3 bases and J shed 4 bases, with 6 bases lying between them. This CDR3 comprises 12 residues. This CDR3 reads CASSIRGTEAFF. CDR3 DNA: TGTGCCAGTAGTATTAGGGGCACTGAAGCTTTCTTT.

This rearrangement joins TRBV20-1 to TRBJ1-4; D gene unclear. The V and J ends lost 3 bases and 10 bases respectively, with 9 bases between them. Germline CDR1 and CDR2: DFQATT and SNEGSKA (reference sequence). There are 11 residues in the CDR3. The CDR3 spells CSASHTRKLFF. The DNA of the CDR3 is TGCAGTGCTAGCCACACCAGAAAACTGTTTTTT.

The chain carries TRBV5-1 and TRBJ2-5, with 10 bases that match TRBD2. The CDR3 covers 16 residues. V lost 0 bases, J lost 2 bases, and 4 bases stayed unmatched. Germline lookup yields CDR1 SGHRS and CDR2 YFSETQ. The CDR3 here is CASSLALAGEQETQYF. The CDR3 DNA reads as TGCGCCAGCAGCTTGGCCCTAGCGGGGGAACAAGAGACCCAGTACTTC.

This clone was seen only once. CDR3 region: CASSRRMGIADTQYF. The CDR3 region has the DNA TGTGCCAGCTCCCGAAGGATGGGAATAGCAGATACGCAGTATTTT. The J gene is TRBJ2-3, the V gene TRBV6-5; the D is unclear. This CDR3 has 15 amino acids. With 8 bases removed from V and 4 bases from J, the gap between germline ends came to 19 bases. Germline V gives CDR1 MNHEY, CDR2 SVGAGI.

This clone was picked up one time. The CDR3 DNA reads as TGTGCCAGCAGTTTAGGGGACAGATCTGGCTACACCTTC. Amino acid sequence: CASSLGDRSGYTF. This chain connects TRBV28 to TRBJ1-2, with 7 bases that match TRBD1. V dropped 2 bases and J dropped 7; count of bases not matched to a gene: 4. The CDR3 runs to 13 residues. Germline loops: CDR1 MDHEN, CDR2 SYDVKM.

CDR3 in amino acids: CASAKNRAFGNTIYF. As DNA, the CDR3 is TGTGCCAGCGCGAAGAACAGGGCTTTTGGAAACACCATATATTTT. The rearrangement uses TRBV7-3 and TRBJ1-3; tentative D call: TRBD1 (6 bases). The CDR3 loop spans 15 amino acids. Germline CDR1 SGHTA, CDR2 FQGTGA. V was trimmed by 8 bases and J by 3 bases, leaving 17 bases between them. The whole variable domain, filled in from reference TRBV7-3 and TRBJ1-3, reads GAGVSQTPSNKVTEKGKYVELRCDPISGHTALYWYRQSLGQGPEFLIYFQGTGAADDSGLPNDRFFAVRPEGSVSTLKIQRTERGDSAVYLCASAKNRAFGNTIYFGEGSWLTVV.

This sequence joins TRBV19 and TRBJ2-2; D call uncertain. Germline lookup yields CDR1 LNHDA and CDR2 SQIVND (reference sequence). The V and J ends lost 3 bases and 6 bases respectively, with 11 bases between them. The CDR3 contains 14 residues. In DNA, the CDR3 is TGTGCCAGTAGTATTAACCCTCGGGCCGGGGAGCTGTTTTTT. As protein: CASSINPRAGELFF.

The chain is built from TRBV21-1 and TRBJ2-7. TRBV21-1 is reported as a pseudogene. CDR3 length: 15 residues. CDR3 residues: CARDRRALSSYEQYF. The CDR3 DNA follows: TGTGCCAGAGACCGTCGGGCCTTGAGCTCCTACGAGCAGTACTTC.

CDR3 sequence (DNA): TGTGCCAGCAGCTTGGCCGGGGCGGAAGAGACCCAGTACTTC. The encoded protein is CASSLAGAEETQYF. The chain combines TRBV5-5 with TRBJ2-5, with D perhaps TRBD1 or TRBD2 (5 bases each). V shed 0 bases and J shed 3 bases, with 9 bases lying between them. Germline V gene lookup returns CDR1 SGHKS and CDR2 YYEKEE (reference sequence). CDR3 size: 14 residues.

This clone was counted a single time. The rearrangement links TRBV10-3 to TRBJ2-5; 8 bases align to TRBD2. Trimming at V came to 7 bases and at J to 5 bases, leaving 3 bases not matched to a gene. This CDR3 contains 12 residues. CDR1 ENHRY and CDR2 SYGVKD come from the germline V gene. The CDR3 region has the DNA TGTGCCATCACGAGCGGGAGTGAGACCCAGTACTTC. Encoded protein: CAITSGSETQYF.

The chain has TRBV30 and TRBJ2-7; D is uncertain. Per germline, CDR1 GTSNPN and CDR2 SVGIG (reference sequence). CDR3 size: 12 residues. V gave up 1 base and J gave up 0 bases, with 4 bases separating them. The DNA for the CDR3 is TGTGCCTGGAGTGACAGCTCCTACGAGCAGTACTTC. Encoded protein: CAWSDSSYEQYF.

This chain joins TRBV2 and TRBJ1-1; tentative D call: TRBD1 (6 bases). The CDR3 runs to 13 residues. The V and J ends lost 6 bases and 5 bases respectively, with 13 bases between them. Germline V gene sequence: CDR1 SNHLY, CDR2 FYNNEI. CDR3 in DNA: TGTGCCAGCAGCCAAGGAGGGGGAACTGAAGCTTTCTTT. This codes for CASSQGGGTEAFF. Complete variable domain (other parts from reference TRBV2 and TRBJ1-1): EPEVTQTPSHQVTQMGQEVILRCVPISNHLYFYWYRQILGQKVEFLVSFYNNEISEKSEIFDDQFSVERPDGSNFTLKIRSTKLEDSAMYFCASSQGGGTEAFFGQGTRLTVV.

V usage is TRBV5-8 and J usage is TRBJ2-2, with TRBD2 as a possible D gene (5 bases). Trimming cost V 2 bases and J 5 bases, with 10 bases left between them. This CDR3 is 14 amino acids long. The germline V gene encodes CDR1 SGHTS and CDR2 YDEGEE. The CDR3: CASSFNRRTGELFF. Here the CDR3 DNA reads TGTGCCAGCAGCTTTAATCGGAGGACCGGGGAGCTGTTTTTT. The whole variable domain, remainder taken from reference TRBV5-8 and TRBJ2-2, is EAGVTQSPTHLIKTRGQQATLRCSPISGHTSVYWYQQALGLGLQFLLWYDEGEERNRGNFPPRFSGRQFPNYSSELNVNALELEDSALYLCASSFNRRTGELFFGEGSRLTVL.

The chain uses TRBV18 and TRBJ2-1, with TRBD1 matching over 7 bases. CDR1 and CDR2 from the germline V gene are KGHSH and LQKENI. The V and J ends lost 3 bases and 9 bases, in that order; junction bases with no gene match: 8. The CDR3 sequence is 14 residues long. For the CDR3, the DNA is TGTGCCAGCTCACCTTATGACAGGGACGGTGAGCAGTTCTTC. It yields the protein CASSPYDRDGEQFF.

The chain carries TRBV30 and TRBJ2-7; D is possibly TRBD1 or TRBD2 (5 bases each). Germline V gene lookup returns CDR1 GTSNPN and CDR2 SVGIG (reference sequence). The CDR3 runs 11 residues. V lost 6 bases and J 7 bases, leaving 13 bases between the germline ends. The CDR3 nucleotides read TGTGCCTGCCACCGGGGCGTGGAGCAGTACTTC. Translation gives CACHRGVEQYF.